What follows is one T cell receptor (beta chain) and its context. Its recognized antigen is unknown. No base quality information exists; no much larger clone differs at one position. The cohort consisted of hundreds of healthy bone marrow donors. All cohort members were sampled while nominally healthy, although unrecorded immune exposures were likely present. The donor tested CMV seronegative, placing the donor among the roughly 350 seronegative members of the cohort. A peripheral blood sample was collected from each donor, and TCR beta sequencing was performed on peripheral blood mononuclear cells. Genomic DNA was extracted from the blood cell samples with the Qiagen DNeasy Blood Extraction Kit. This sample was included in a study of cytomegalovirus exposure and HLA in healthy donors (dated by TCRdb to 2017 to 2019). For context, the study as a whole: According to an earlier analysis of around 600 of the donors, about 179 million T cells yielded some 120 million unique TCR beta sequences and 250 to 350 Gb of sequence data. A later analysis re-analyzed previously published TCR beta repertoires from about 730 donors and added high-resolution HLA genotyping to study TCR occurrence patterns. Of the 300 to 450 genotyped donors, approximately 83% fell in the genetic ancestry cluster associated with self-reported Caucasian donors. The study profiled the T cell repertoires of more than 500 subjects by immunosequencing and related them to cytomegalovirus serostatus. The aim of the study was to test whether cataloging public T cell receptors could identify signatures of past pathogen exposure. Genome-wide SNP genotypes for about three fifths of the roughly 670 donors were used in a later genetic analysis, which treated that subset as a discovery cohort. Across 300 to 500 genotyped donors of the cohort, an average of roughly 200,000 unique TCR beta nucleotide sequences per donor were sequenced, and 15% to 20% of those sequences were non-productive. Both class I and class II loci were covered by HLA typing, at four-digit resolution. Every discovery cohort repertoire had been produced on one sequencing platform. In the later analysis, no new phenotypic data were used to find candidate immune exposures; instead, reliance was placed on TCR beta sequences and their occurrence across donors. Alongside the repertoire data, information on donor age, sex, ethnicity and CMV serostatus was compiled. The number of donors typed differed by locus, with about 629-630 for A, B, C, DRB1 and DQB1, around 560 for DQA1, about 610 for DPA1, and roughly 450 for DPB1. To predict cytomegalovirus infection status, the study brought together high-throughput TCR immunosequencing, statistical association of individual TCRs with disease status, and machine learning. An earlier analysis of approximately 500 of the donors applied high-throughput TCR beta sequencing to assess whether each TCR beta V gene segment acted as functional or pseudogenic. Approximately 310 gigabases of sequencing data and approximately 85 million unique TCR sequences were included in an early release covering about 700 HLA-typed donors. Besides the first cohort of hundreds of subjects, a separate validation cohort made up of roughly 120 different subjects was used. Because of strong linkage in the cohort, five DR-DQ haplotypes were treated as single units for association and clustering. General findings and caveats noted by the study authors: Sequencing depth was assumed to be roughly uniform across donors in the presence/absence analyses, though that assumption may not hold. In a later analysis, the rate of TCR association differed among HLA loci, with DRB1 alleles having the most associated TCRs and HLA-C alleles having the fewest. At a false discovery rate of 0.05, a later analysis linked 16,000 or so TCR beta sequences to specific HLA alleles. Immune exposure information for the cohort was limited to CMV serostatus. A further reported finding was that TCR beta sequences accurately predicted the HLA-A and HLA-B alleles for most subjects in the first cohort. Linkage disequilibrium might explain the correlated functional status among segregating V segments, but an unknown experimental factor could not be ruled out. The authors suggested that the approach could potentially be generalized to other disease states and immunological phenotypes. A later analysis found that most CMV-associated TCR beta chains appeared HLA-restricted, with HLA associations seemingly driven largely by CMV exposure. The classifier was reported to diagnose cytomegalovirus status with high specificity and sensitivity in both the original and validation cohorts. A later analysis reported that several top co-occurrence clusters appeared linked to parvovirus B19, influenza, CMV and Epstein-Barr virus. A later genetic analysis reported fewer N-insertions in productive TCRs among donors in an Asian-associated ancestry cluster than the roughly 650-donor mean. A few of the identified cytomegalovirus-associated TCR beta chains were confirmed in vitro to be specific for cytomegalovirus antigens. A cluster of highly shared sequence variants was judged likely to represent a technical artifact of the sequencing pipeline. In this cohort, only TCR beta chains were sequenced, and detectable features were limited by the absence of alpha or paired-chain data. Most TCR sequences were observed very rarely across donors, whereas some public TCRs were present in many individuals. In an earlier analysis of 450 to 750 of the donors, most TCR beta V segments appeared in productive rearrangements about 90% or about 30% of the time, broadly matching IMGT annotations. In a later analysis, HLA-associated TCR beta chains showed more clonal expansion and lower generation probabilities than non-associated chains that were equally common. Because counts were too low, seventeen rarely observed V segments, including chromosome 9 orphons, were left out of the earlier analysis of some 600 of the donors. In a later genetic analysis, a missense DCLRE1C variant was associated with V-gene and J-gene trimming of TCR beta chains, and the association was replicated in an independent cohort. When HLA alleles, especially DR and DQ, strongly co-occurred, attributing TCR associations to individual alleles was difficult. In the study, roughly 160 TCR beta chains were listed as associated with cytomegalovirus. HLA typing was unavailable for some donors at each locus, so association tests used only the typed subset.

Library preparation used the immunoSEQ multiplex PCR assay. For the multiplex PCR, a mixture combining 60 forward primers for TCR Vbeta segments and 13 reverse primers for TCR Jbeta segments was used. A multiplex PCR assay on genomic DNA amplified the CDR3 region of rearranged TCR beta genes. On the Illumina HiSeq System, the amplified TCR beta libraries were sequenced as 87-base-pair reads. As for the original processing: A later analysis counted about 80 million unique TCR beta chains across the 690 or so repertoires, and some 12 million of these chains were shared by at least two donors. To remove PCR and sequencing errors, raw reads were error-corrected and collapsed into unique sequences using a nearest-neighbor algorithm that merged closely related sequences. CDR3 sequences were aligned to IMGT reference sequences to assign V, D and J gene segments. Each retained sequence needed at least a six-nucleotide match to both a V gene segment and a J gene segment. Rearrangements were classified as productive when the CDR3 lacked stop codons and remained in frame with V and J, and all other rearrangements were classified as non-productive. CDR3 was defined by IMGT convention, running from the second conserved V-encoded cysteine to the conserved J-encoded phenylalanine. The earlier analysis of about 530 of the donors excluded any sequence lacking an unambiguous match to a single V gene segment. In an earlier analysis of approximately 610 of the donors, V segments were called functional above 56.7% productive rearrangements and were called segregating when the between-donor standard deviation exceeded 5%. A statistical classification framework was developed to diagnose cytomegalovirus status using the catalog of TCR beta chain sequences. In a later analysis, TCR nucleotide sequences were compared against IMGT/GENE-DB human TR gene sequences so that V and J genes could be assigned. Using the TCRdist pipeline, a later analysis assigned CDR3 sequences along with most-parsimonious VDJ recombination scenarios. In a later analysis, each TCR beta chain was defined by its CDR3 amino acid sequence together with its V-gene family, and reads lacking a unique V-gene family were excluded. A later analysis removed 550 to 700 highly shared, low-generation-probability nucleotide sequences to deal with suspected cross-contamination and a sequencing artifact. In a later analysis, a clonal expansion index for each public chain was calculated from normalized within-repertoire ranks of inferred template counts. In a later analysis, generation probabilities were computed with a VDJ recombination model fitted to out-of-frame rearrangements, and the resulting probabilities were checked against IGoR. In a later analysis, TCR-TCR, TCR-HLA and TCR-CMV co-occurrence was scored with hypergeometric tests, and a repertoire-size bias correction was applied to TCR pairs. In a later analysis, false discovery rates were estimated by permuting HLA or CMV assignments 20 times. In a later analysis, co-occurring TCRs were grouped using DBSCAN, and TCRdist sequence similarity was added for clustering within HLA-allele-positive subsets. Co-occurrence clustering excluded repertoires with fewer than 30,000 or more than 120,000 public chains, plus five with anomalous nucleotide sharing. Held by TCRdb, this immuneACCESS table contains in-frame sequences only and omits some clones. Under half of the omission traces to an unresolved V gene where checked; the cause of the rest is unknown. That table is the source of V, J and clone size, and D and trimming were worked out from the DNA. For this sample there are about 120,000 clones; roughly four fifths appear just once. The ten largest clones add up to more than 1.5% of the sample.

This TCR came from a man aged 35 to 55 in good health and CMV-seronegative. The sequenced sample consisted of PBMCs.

For the CDR3, the sequence is CASSISGGNTEAFF. The DNA is TGTGCCAGTAGTATATCAGGGGGGAACACTGAAGCTTTCTTT. The chain uses TRBV19 and TRBJ1-1, with 7 middle bases fitting TRBD1. V ends up 2 bases short and J 1 base short, with an unmatched junction base count of 1. For CDR1 and CDR2, the germline V gene (reference sequence) lists LNHDA and SQIVND. CDR3 length: 14 amino acids, cysteine to phenylalanine. Just CDR3 DNA is preserved here, 42 bases in frame from base 1.